Following are 2 T cell receptor beta chains from one sample sequenced in a study of OX40 agonist ivuxolimab in advanced cancers. Only in-frame clones appear in the TCRdb table, and some are missing; sequencing was by immunoSEQ multiplex PCR. The sample holds 33,000 or so clones, around 87% seen once. Sequenced here: CD4+ or CD8+ T cells sorted from blood, sampled in a trial of the OX40 agonist ivuxolimab. The origin of the receptors is an adult with an advanced solid tumor such as melanoma, head and neck, liver or kidney cancer.

A single count supports this clone. This sequence joins TRBV28 and TRBJ2-1, with 14 bases that match TRBD2. The CDR3 runs 16 residues. The germline CDR1 and CDR2 sequences are MDHEN and SYDVKM. V shed 4 bases and J 10 bases; nucleotides not matched to a gene: 9. The CDR3 DNA sequence: TGTGCCAGCAGTTCCGGGACTAGCGGGAGCTCCTGGGAGCAGTTCTTC. As protein: CASSSGTSGSSWEQFF.

This rearrangement joins TRBV21-1 to TRBJ1-2. TRBV21-1 has pseudogene status. The CDR3 spans 16 residues. CDR3 nucleotide sequence: TGTGCCAGCAGCAAAGAAGGGGGGCCCTCTCTCTATGGCTACACCTTC. This sequence encodes CASSKEGGPSLYGYTF.